This T cell receptor beta chain emerged from a study of PD-L1 blockade in urothelial cancer (dated by TCRdb to 2016 to 2017). Concerning the study at large: Every patient began therapy in about 2014 and was given atezolizumab 1,200 mg intravenously every 3 weeks. About 90% of the 29 patients were males with bladder-origin urothelial cancer, and about 60% of the 29 reported a prior smoking history. Patients had an ECOG performance status of 0 or 1 and had received between 0 and 3 prior chemotherapy regimens. Blood samples were analyzed at two time points: 3 weeks after treatment start (second dose) and 6 weeks after treatment start. Blood samples yielded a median of roughly 140,000 T cells and tens of thousands of unique TCRs, with median clonality 0.080. The study was an exploratory multi-omic analysis of somatic, immune and clinical correlates of response to PD-L1 blockade with atezolizumab in urothelial cancer. Pretreatment tumor samples and matched peripheral blood, collected serially before and after atezolizumab treatment, underwent TCR sequencing. Progression-free survival longer than 6 months counted as durable clinical benefit, and TCR features were additionally tested against both progression-free and overall survival. In the same patients, whole exome sequencing and RNA sequencing of pretreatment tumors were performed in addition to TCR sequencing. Roughly 9 patients reached durable clinical benefit, while 15 to 20 patients did not. Pretreatment blood TCR-seq was available for 27 to 30 patients, at least one posttreatment blood collection was obtained for 25 or so patients, and tumor TCR-seq was available for 25 or so patients. General findings and caveats noted by the study authors: Improved progression-free and overall survival was associated with having pretreatment peripheral blood TCR clonality below the median. Among patients with durable benefit, tumor-associated TCR clones showed greater expansion in peripheral blood 3 weeks after treatment started (n ≈ 23, p = 0.022). Small sample size (n ≈ 29) and many exploratory analyses mean the results are intended to be hypothesis-generating.

Each PCR received spiked-in synthetic TCR analog templates so that absolute template abundance could be estimated from read counts. The immunoSEQ assay was used to amplify TCRbeta CDR3 regions from genomic DNA with bias-controlled V and J gene primers. Sequencing of rearranged TCRbeta segments was done at approximately 20X coverage. For the original study's pipeline: Sequencing errors were corrected by clustering, and CDR3s were annotated against IMGT so that V, D and J genes could be assigned. Downstream analyses used only productive TCRbeta rearrangements, leaving out any out-of-frame or stop-codon sequences. Clonality was calculated as one minus the Shannon entropy normalized by the log of the number of unique productive sequences. Clones differing between time points or between blood and tumor were identified by Fisher's exact test with Benjamini-Hochberg correction at adjusted p below 0.01. Entries here come from immuneACCESS through TCRdb and include only in-frame sequences with V and J called. Some clones fail to appear in such tables; in the studies checked, an unresolved V gene covers under half of the shortfall, and the cause of the remainder is unknown. The V and J calls and clone size are taken from that table; D and trimming were inferred from the DNA. Recorded for this sample are about 90,000 clones; approximately 87% of them occurred a single time. The ten largest clones take up 8.4% of the sample.

With respect to this clone: No antigen is known for it. Per-base quality was not reported, and no clone a single base away is much larger than it.

The sample's time point label, decoded: peripheral blood 6 weeks after treatment start. A total of 25 to 35 patients with locally advanced or metastatic urothelial carcinoma, treated at Memorial Sloan Kettering on a trial protocol, made up the cohort. Peripheral blood mononuclear cells were collected pretreatment and during treatment, at between 1 and 8 total time points per patient. The Qiagen DNeasy Blood extraction kit was used to purify genomic DNA from total PBMCs and tumor samples. PBMCs were collected pretreatment and during treatment and were isolated and stored as previously described. The trim is 9 bases for V and 4 bases for J, with a gap of 18 bases between the germline ends. From cysteine to phenylalanine, the CDR3 is 14 amino acids long. The retained sequence is limited to the CDR3, 42 bases, with the frame set at the first base. CDR1 and CDR2 are drawn from the germline V gene (reference sequence): LNHDA, SQIVND.

This TCR came from an older man with urothelial cancer. Sequencing was performed on PBMCs, taken around atezolizumab (anti-PD-L1) treatment. Rearrangement joined TRBV19 to TRBJ1-2, with a tentative D gene TRBD1 over 5 matching bases. Here is the DNA: TGTGCCAGCCAACCCAGGACAAGTTCCTATGGCTACACCTTC. Translation gives CASQPRTSSYGYTF.